The rows below give T cell receptor beta chains drawn from one sample of a study of T cell responses to AZD1222 COVID-19 vaccine. Clones were sequenced by immunoSEQ multiplex PCR, and TCRdb holds only the in-frame ones, with some missing. Here the sample spans 150,000 to 200,000 clones, 80% to 95% being singletons. Sample: peripheral blood, taken on day 0 of AZD1222 vaccination. The receptors were gathered from an adult in good health. CDR3s include the opening cysteine and the closing phenylalanine or tryptophan. D genes are given only for firm matches. Clone size is stated in some rows and not others, as once, few, many or a class when expanded.

d_call	cdr3_length	v_call	j_call	clone_size	cdr3_aa	cdr3_nt
.	14	TRBV11-3	TRBJ1-5	.	CASSLRGLNQPQHF	TGTGCCAGCAGCTTACGGGGTCTCAATCAGCCCCAGCATTTT
.	15	TRBV5-4	TRBJ1-2	.	CASSDGQRGVGGYTF	TGTGCCAGCAGCGACGGACAGCGGGGTGTTGGAGGCTACACCTTC
TRBD1	16	TRBV5-1	TRBJ2-7	.	CASSLAPTGGNYEQYF	TGCGCCAGCAGCTTGGCCCCGACAGGGGGGAACTACGAGCAGTACTTC
.	14	TRBV6-5	TRBJ1-5	.	CASSWRMGNQPQHF	TGTGCCAGCAGCTGGCGGATGGGCAATCAGCCCCAGCATTTT
TRBD1	13	TRBV5-1	TRBJ2-1	.	CASSRDSYNEQFF	TGCGCCAGCAGCAGGGACAGCTACAATGAGCAGTTCTTC
TRBD1	15	TRBV19	TRBJ2-7	.	CASSRIPGQGYEQYF	TGTGCCAGTAGTAGAATTCCGGGACAGGGGTACGAGCAGTACTTC
.	13	TRBV7-3	TRBJ1-1	.	CASSQHLNTEAFF	TGTGCCAGCAGCCAACACCTGAACACTGAAGCTTTCTTT
.	16	TRBV7-8	TRBJ2-6	.	CASSSGPLGGANVLTF	TGTGCCAGCAGCTCCGGACCTCTGGGAGGGGCCAACGTCCTGACTTTC
.	14	TRBV28	TRBJ1-3	.	CASRLQIWGNTIYF	TGTGCCAGCAGACTACAGATCTGGGGAAACACCATATATTTT
TRBD1	15	TRBV27	TRBJ2-7	.	CASSSTGGGAYEQYF	TGTGCCAGCAGTTCGACAGGGGGAGGGGCCTACGAGCAGTACTTC
TRBD2	15	TRBV7-2	TRBJ2-1	.	CASSSGTRSYNEQFF	TGTGCCAGCAGCTCTGGGACTAGGTCCTACAATGAGCAGTTCTTC
TRBD1	15	TRBV10-3	TRBJ1-4	.	CAIRADRGSNEKLFF	TGTGCCATCAGGGCTGACAGGGGGTCTAATGAAAAACTGTTTTTT
.	12	TRBV12-3/TRBV12-4	TRBJ2-7	once	CASSFTGSEQYF	TGTGCCAGCAGTTTCACAGGGTCCGAGCAGTACTTC
.	15	TRBV19	TRBJ2-1	.	CASTRLVISYNEQFF	TGTGCCAGCACCCGATTAGTGATCTCCTACAATGAGCAGTTCTTC
TRBD2	16	TRBV15	TRBJ2-2	.	CATSGRLAGPDGELFF	TGTGCCACCAGCGGGAGACTAGCGGGGCCTGACGGGGAGCTGTTTTTT
TRBD1	15	TRBV3-1/TRBV3-2	TRBJ2-7	once	CASSQPGTGVYEQYF	TGTGCCAGCAGCCAGCCCGGGACAGGGGTCTACGAGCAGTACTTC
TRBD1	13	TRBV11-2	TRBJ2-7	.	CASSLARGYEQYF	TGTGCCAGCAGCTTAGCCAGGGGGTACGAGCAGTACTTC
.	14	TRBV19	TRBJ1-1	.	CASSRDPLNTEAFF	TGTGCCAGTAGCAGGGACCCCCTGAACACTGAAGCTTTCTTT
TRBD1	14	TRBV6-5	TRBJ2-5	.	CASTQGQHQETQYF	TGTGCCAGCACTCAGGGACAGCATCAAGAGACCCAGTACTTC
.	16	TRBV7-2	TRBJ1-1	.	CASSLGVMGMNTEAFF	TGTGCCAGCAGCTTAGGGGTAATGGGAATGAACACTGAAGCTTTCTTT
.	14	TRBV3-1/TRBV3-2	TRBJ2-3	.	CASSLTGGPDTQYF	TGTGCCAGCAGCCTGACCGGGGGGCCGGATACGCAGTATTTT
TRBD2	18	TRBV4-3	TRBJ2-5	.	CASSPGTSGPFEQETQYF	TGCGCCAGCAGCCCTGGGACTAGCGGACCTTTTGAGCAAGAGACCCAGTACTTC
.	15	TRBV23-1	TRBJ1-4	.	CASSPRLPGGEKLFF	TGCGCCAGCAGTCCTAGACTCCCAGGTGGAGAAAAACTGTTTTTT
.	15	TRBV6-6	TRBJ1-6	.	CASSYSRQSGSPLHF	TGTGCCAGCAGTTACTCGAGACAGAGCGGTAGCCCCCTCCACTTT
TRBD1	11	TRBV5-6	TRBJ2-7	once	CASSLGQGDYF	TGTGCCAGCAGCTTAGGACAGGGGGATTACTTC
.	12	TRBV30	TRBJ1-1	.	CAWSLGGAEAFF	TGTGCCTGGAGCCTCGGAGGGGCTGAAGCTTTCTTT
.	13	TRBV12-3/TRBV12-4	TRBJ1-3	.	CASSLLRGHTIYF	TGTGCCAGCAGTTTACTCAGGGGACACACCATATATTTT
.	15	TRBV19	TRBJ1-4	.	CASRPKGGAGEKLFF	TGTGCCAGTAGGCCCAAGGGGGGGGCCGGTGAAAAACTGTTTTTT
.	14	TRBV5-6	TRBJ1-6	.	CASSLRRTNSPLHF	TGTGCCAGCAGCTTGAGGCGGACGAATTCACCCCTCCACTTT
TRBD2	13	TRBV19	TRBJ2-1	.	CATGGGRGHEQFF	TGTGCCACCGGCGGGGGGAGGGGCCATGAGCAGTTCTTC
.	17	TRBV18	TRBJ1-1	.	CASSPSSLGGLGTEAFF	TGTGCCAGCTCACCGTCTTCTCTGGGGGGCCTGGGCACTGAAGCTTTCTTT
TRBD2	20	TRBV24-1	TRBJ2-2	.	CATSDLLPTSGSWPTGELFF	TGTGCCACCAGTGATTTGCTACCGACTAGCGGGAGTTGGCCCACCGGGGAGCTGTTTTTT
.	11	TRBV29-1	TRBJ2-2	.	CSVEATGELFF	TGCAGCGTTGAAGCCACCGGGGAGCTGTTTTTT
.	12	TRBV12-5	TRBJ1-1	.	CAGGILNTEAFF	TGTGCTGGGGGTATCTTGAACACTGAAGCTTTCTTT
.	15	TRBV19	TRBJ2-7	.	CASSIGFREPYEQYF	TGTGCCAGTAGTATAGGGTTCCGGGAACCCTACGAGCAGTACTTC
.	15	TRBV7-8	TRBJ1-3	.	CASSPTDFSGNTIYF	TGTGCCAGCTCGCCCACTGATTTCTCTGGAAACACCATATATTTT
TRBD2	15	TRBV5-6	TRBJ2-2	.	CASSPRLAYTGELFF	TGTGCCAGCAGCCCGAGACTAGCGTACACCGGGGAGCTGTTTTTT
.	12	TRBV9	TRBJ2-7	.	CASSGTANEQYF	TGTGCCAGCAGCGGGACCGCCAACGAGCAGTACTTC
.	14	TRBV27	TRBJ1-2	.	CASTKVDDPYGYTF	TGTGCCAGCACCAAGGTCGATGATCCTTATGGCTACACCTTC
.	13	TRBV20-1	TRBJ2-7	.	CSASDRWPYEQYF	TGCAGTGCTAGTGACAGGTGGCCGTACGAGCAGTACTTC
TRBD1	14	TRBV7-2	TRBJ1-4	.	CASSLVGTGEKLFF	TGTGCCAGCAGCTTAGTAGGGACAGGTGAAAAACTGTTTTTT
.	14	TRBV30	TRBJ1-2	.	CAWSRDRRARGYTF	TGTGCCTGGAGTAGGGACCGAAGGGCGAGGGGCTACACCTTC
TRBD1	13	TRBV6-6	TRBJ1-2	.	CASSYGDSYGYTF	TGTGCCAGCAGTTACGGGGACAGCTATGGCTACACCTTC
.	14	TRBV19	TRBJ1-5	.	CASSIEGGRQPQHF	TGTGCCAGTAGTATAGAAGGAGGGCGACAGCCCCAGCATTTT
TRBD2	15	TRBV7-7	TRBJ2-5	.	CASSPRGGAEETQYF	TGTGCTAGCAGCCCGCGGGGGGGGGCGGAAGAGACCCAGTACTTC
.	15	TRBV30	TRBJ2-1	.	CAWSVDGTTYNEQFF	TGTGCCTGGAGTGTAGACGGGACCACATACAATGAGCAGTTCTTC
.	14	TRBV7-9	TRBJ1-1	.	CASSSDPPNTEAFF	TGTGCCAGCAGCAGCGATCCACCGAACACTGAAGCTTTCTTT
TRBD1	15	TRBV18	TRBJ1-5	.	CASSRGQGAGQPQHF	TGTGCCAGCTCGCGGGGACAGGGGGCCGGTCAGCCCCAGCATTTT
TRBD1	16	TRBV12-5	TRBJ1-2	.	CASGSPRTGGSYGYTF	TGTGCTAGTGGTTCACCCCGGACAGGGGGTTCCTATGGCTACACCTTC
.	12	TRBV28	TRBJ1-5	once	CASSSHNQPQHF	TGTGCCAGCAGTTCCCACAATCAGCCCCAGCATTTT
.	15	TRBV4-1	TRBJ1-6	.	CASSAGGSYNSPLHF	TGCGCCAGCAGCGCCGGTGGCTCCTATAATTCACCCCTCCACTTT
.	16	TRBV4-3	TRBJ2-5	.	CASSQEWRLYQETQYF	TGCGCCAGCAGCCAAGAATGGCGGTTGTACCAAGAGACCCAGTACTTC
.	13	TRBV29-1	TRBJ2-7	.	CSVHRTALGEQYF	TGCAGCGTCCACCGCACCGCGTTGGGTGAGCAGTACTTC
.	15	TRBV9	TRBJ1-1	few	CASSSGHGRDTEAFF	TGTGCCAGCAGCTCTGGACATGGGAGGGACACTGAAGCTTTCTTT
TRBD1	15	TRBV6-5	TRBJ2-7	.	CASSYGTGVRYEQYF	TGTGCCAGCAGTTACGGGACAGGGGTTAGATACGAGCAGTACTTC
.	15	TRBV4-1	TRBJ1-1	.	CASSQDLGGNTEAFF	TGCGCCAGCAGCCAAGATCTAGGGGGGAACACTGAAGCTTTCTTT
.	17	TRBV19	TRBJ1-1	.	CASTDRQFNVVNTEAFF	TGTGCCAGTACGGACAGACAATTTAACGTCGTGAACACTGAAGCTTTCTTT
.	14	TRBV18	TRBJ1-5	.	CASSPSGGGQPQHF	TGTGCCAGCTCACCCTCGGGGGGCGGGCAGCCCCAGCATTTT